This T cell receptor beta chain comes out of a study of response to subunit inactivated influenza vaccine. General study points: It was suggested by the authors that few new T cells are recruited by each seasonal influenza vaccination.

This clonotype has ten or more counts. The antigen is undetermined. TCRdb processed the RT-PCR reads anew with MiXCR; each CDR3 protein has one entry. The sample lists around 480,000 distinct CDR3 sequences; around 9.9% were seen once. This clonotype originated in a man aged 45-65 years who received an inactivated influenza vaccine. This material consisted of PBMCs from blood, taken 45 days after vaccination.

The CDR3 here is CASSPQGASNTGELFF. As DNA, the CDR3 is TGTGCCAGCAGTCCTCAGGGGGCGTCGAACACCGGGGAGCTGTTTTTT. The chain recombines TRBV6-2 or TRBV6-3 with TRBJ2-2, with 8 positions matching TRBD1. V gave up 5 bases and J gave up 0 bases; unmatched junction bases: 5. Germline values: CDR1 MNHEY, CDR2 SVGEGT. The CDR3 runs 16 residues.